This is a list of T cell receptor beta chains from one sample in a study of neoadjuvant anti-PD-1 for oral cavity cancer. The assay was immunoSEQ multiplex PCR, and TCRdb's table has in-frame clones only and misses some. The sample consists of under 25,000 clones, 25% to 35% of them appearing once. This material consisted of tumor tissue, taken after nivolumab (anti-PD-1) treatment. These receptors came from a person aged 35 to 85 with oral cavity squamous cell carcinoma. Each CDR3 is given with its conserved first and last residue. A D gene is named only where the DNA matches it firmly. Part of the rows lack a size; the others show once, few, many or a class for expanded clones.

size: few
J: TRBJ1-2
D: TRBD1
V: TRBV2
CDR3: CASRASGTGGAHGYTF
DNA: TGTGCCAGCAGGGCATCCGGGACAGGGGGCGCACATGGCTACACCTTC

size: few
J: TRBJ2-3
D: TRBD2
V: TRBV4-2
CDR3: CASSPITGGGEYF
DNA: TGTGCCAGCAGCCCAATAACGGGAGGGGGAGAGTATTTT

size: .
J: TRBJ2-5
D: .
V: TRBV5-1
CDR3: CASSLGGEETQYF
DNA: TGCGCCAGCAGCTTGGGTGGGGAAGAGACCCAGTACTTC

size: .
J: TRBJ2-7
D: .
V: TRBV7-9
CDR3: CASSLRGLEQYF
DNA: TGTGCCAGCAGCTTAAGGGGCCTGGAGCAGTACTTC

size: .
J: TRBJ2-1
D: TRBD2
V: TRBV6-4
CDR3: CASGGTSGSSDEQFF
DNA: TGTGCCAGCGGGGGAACTAGCGGGTCCTCCGATGAGCAGTTCTTC

size: .
J: TRBJ1-1
D: .
V: TRBV5-8
CDR3: CASSLVRGGVAEAFF
DNA: TGTGCCAGCAGCTTGGTTCGGGGTGGAGTGGCTGAAGCTTTCTTT

size: .
J: TRBJ2-3
D: .
V: TRBV30
CDR3: CAWKGWGDTQYF
DNA: TGTGCCTGGAAGGGGTGGGGAGATACGCAGTATTTT

size: .
J: TRBJ2-2
D: .
V: TRBV7-6
CDR3: CASSFTLSGTGELFF
DNA: TGTGCCAGCAGCTTTACATTATCAGGGACCGGGGAGCTGTTTTTT

size: .
J: TRBJ1-1
D: .
V: TRBV15
CDR3: CATSASVGDTEAFF
DNA: TGTGCCACCAGCGCCTCGGTGGGGGACACTGAAGCTTTCTTT

size: few
J: TRBJ2-7
D: TRBD2
V: TRBV19
CDR3: CASSLRTSGHSYEQYF
DNA: TGTGCCAGTAGTCTCCGGACTAGCGGGCACTCCTACGAGCAGTACTTC

size: .
J: TRBJ1-1
D: .
V: TRBV6-6
CDR3: CASSYGGDTEAFF
DNA: TGTGCCAGCAGTTACGGTGGGGACACTGAAGCTTTCTTT

size: few
J: TRBJ2-1
D: .
V: TRBV7-7
CDR3: CASSHGQGGEQFF
DNA: TGTGCCAGCAGCCACGGACAGGGAGGGGAGCAGTTCTTC

size: few
J: TRBJ1-1
D: TRBD1
V: TRBV5-1
CDR3: CASSVTGDENTEAFF
DNA: TGCGCCAGCAGCGTGACAGGGGATGAGAACACTGAAGCTTTCTTT